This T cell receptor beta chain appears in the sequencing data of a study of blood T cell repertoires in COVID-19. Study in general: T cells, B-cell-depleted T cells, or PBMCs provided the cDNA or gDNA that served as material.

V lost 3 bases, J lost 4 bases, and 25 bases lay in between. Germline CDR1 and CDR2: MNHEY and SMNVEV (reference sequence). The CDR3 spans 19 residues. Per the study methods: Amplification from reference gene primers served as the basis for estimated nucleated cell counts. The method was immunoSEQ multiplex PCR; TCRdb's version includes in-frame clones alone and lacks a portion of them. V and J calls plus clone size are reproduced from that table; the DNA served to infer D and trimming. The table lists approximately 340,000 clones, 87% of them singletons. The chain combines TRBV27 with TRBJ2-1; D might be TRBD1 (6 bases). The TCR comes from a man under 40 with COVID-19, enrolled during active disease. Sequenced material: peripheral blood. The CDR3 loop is CASSFLPRDHWTAYNEQFF. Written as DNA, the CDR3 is TGTGCCAGCAGTTTTCTACCGCGAGACCACTGGACAGCTTACAATGAGCAGTTCTTC.